This T cell receptor (beta chain) was found in a study of blood T cell repertoires in COVID-19. This table comes from immunoSEQ multiplex PCR, and its TCRdb copy is limited to in-frame clones, with some not included. The sample shows some 100,000 clones, around 90% of them seen only once. Trimming shortened V by 3 bases and J by 5 bases, and 10 bases separated the two germline ends. Germline assignment: CDR1 LNHDA and CDR2 SQIVND (reference sequence). CDR3 length equals 14 residues. Input material: peripheral blood. This TCR came from a woman in her 70s with acute or convalescent COVID-19. This sequence joins TRBV19 and TRBJ1-4; D perhaps matches TRBD1 (6 bases). CDR3 DNA sequence: TGTGCCAGTAGTATGTGGGGGCCCAATGAAAAACTGTTTTTT. Translated, it gives CASSMWGPNEKLFF.